This TCR beta chain derives from a study of blood T cell repertoires in COVID-19. Study at large: From the United States, Italy and Spain came samples of acute and convalescent COVID-19. In each case, the material was cDNA or gDNA derived from T cells, B-cell-depleted T cells, or PBMCs.

There are a few counts of this clone. Per the authors' pipeline: Reference gene primer amplification in the assay estimated nucleated cell counts. Assay: immunoSEQ multiplex PCR; the TCRdb copy retains only in-frame clones and omits some. V and J calls and clone size are those listed in that table; D and trimming were worked out from the DNA. The repertoire includes around 140,000 clones, roughly 84% of them detected once, and under 5% sits in the top ten. V gave up 3 bases and J gave up 3 bases, with 18 bases separating them. The CDR3 covers 16 residues. The germline V gene encodes CDR1 SGHTA and CDR2 FQGTGA.

Material: peripheral blood. The chain employs TRBV7-3 and TRBJ2-7; D not certain. This clonotype originated in a woman in her fifties or sixties with acute or convalescent COVID-19. The CDR3 DNA follows: TGTGCCAGCAGCTTCCTATCCGTCCTCCTTTACTACGAGCAGTACTTC. Protein: CASSFLSVLLYYEQYF.